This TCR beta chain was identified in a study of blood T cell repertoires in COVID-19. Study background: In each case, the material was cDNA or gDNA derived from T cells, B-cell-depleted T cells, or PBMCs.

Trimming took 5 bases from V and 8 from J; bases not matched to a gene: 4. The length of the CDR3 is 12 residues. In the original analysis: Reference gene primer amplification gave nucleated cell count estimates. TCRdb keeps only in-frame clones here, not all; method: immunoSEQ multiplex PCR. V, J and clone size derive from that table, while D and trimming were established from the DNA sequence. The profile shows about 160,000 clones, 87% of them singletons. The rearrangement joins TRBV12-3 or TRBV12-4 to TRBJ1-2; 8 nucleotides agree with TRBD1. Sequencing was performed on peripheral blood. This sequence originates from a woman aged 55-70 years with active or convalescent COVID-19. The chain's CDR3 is CASSGTGRGYTF. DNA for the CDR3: TGTGCCAGCAGTGGGACAGGAAGAGGCTACACCTTC.